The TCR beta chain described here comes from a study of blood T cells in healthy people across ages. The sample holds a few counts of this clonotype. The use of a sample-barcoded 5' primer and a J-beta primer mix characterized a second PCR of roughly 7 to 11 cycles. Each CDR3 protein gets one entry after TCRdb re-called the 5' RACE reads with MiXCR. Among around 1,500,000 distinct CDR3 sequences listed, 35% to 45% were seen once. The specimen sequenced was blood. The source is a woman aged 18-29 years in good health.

CDR3 nucleotide sequence: TGTGCCAGCAGCTTAATGACCCGTAGGCAGTACTTC. Residues: CASSLMTRRQYF. The rearrangement joins TRBV11-2 to TRBJ2-4; the D is unclear. This CDR3 has 12 amino acids. V lost 2 bases and J 13 bases, leaving 12 bases between the germline ends. The germline V gene encodes CDR1 SGHAT and CDR2 FQNNGV.